Shown below are 29 T cell receptor beta chains from a single sample sequenced in a study. Treg sorting used a CD4+CD25+CD127-/low gate. MiXCR, run by TCRdb on the 5' RACE reads, gives a single entry per CDR3 protein. The sample has approximately 60,000 distinct CDR3 sequences; roughly 28% are singletons. The source material was tumor-infiltrating Tregs sorted from the breast tumor. The source of these receptors is a female donor with breast cancer.

There are many counts of this clonotype. The chain recombines TRBV20-1 with TRBJ2-7; possibly TRBD1 for D (6 bases). V was pared by 2 bases and J by 3 bases, with 14 bases between. Germline V gives CDR1 DFQATT, CDR2 SNEGSKA (reference sequence). This CDR3 has 14 residues. The CDR3 here is CSARLAGVVYEQYF. The CDR3 DNA reads as TGCAGTGCTAGATTGGCAGGGGTCGTCTACGAGCAGTACTTC.

In this sample, this clonotype turned up a few times. The chain recombines TRBV9 with TRBJ2-1; weak D call: TRBD1 (6 bases). Germline CDR1 is SGDLS and CDR2 is YYNGEE. V lost 0 bases, J lost 7 bases, and 17 bases lay in between. CDR3 length equals 16 residues. The CDR3 loop reads CASSVGPGTLGNEQFF. As DNA, the CDR3 is TGTGCCAGCAGCGTAGGTCCCGGGACACTTGGAAATGAGCAGTTCTTC.

This clonotype has just a few counts. V is TRBV12-3 or TRBV12-4 and J is TRBJ1-3, with 11 nucleotides matching TRBD1. The CDR3 contains 17 residues. After removal of 2 bases from V and 0 bases from J, the junction contained 3 bases not matched to a gene. The CDR3 DNA reads as TGTGCCAGCAGTTTATGGACAGGGGGCGACTCTGGAAACACCATATATTTT. It specifies CASSLWTGGDSGNTIYF.

V gene TRBV5-1 combines with J gene TRBJ2-1, with 11 bases fitting TRBD2. The CDR3 runs 15 residues. Germline V CDR1 and CDR2: SGHRS, YFSETQ. With V trimmed by 0 bases and J by 10 bases, 6 bases remained unmatched. The CDR3 is CASSLDGLAGREQFF. DNA of the CDR3: TGCGCCAGCAGCTTGGATGGACTAGCGGGCAGAGAGCAGTTCTTC.

This clonotype showed up just a few times. The chain has TRBV2 and TRBJ2-7, with TRBD2 identical over 13 bases. The V and J ends lost 5 bases and 6 bases, in that order; junction bases with no gene match: 7. Germline V gives CDR1 SNHLY, CDR2 FYNNEI. This CDR3 region has 15 residues. The CDR3 here is CASSPGLAGVGEQYF. CDR3 in DNA: TGTGCCAGCAGTCCTGGACTAGCGGGAGTTGGCGAGCAGTACTTC.

This sequence joins TRBV6-1 and TRBJ1-2, with 8 bases that match TRBD1. The germline V gene encodes CDR1 MNHNS and CDR2 SASEGT. The V gene end was trimmed by 2 bases and the J gene end by 8 bases; junction bases not matched to a gene: 10. This CDR3 has 15 amino acids. The CDR3, as DNA: TGTGCCAGCAGTGAATCTTGGGCAGGGGGCGAAGGCTACACCTTC. This codes for CASSESWAGGEGYTF.

CDR3 in amino acids: CASSPGQGAPGGYTF. CDR3 DNA sequence: TGTGCCAGCAGCCCAGGACAGGGGGCGCCGGGTGGCTACACCTTC. The rearrangement joins TRBV7-9 to TRBJ1-2; 11 bases align to TRBD1. This CDR3 contains 15 residues. V lost 5 bases and J lost 7; bases outside the gene matches: 9. The germline gives CDR1 SEHNR, CDR2 FQNEAQ (reference sequence).

Of note for this clonotype: A much larger clone sits a single nucleotide away, making a read error possible. The chain couples TRBV4-1 to TRBJ2-5, with D tentatively TRBD1 (5 bases). Germline values: CDR1 MGHRA, CDR2 YSYEKL. The length of the CDR3 is 15 residues. The CDR3 is CAGSPTLTVQETQYF. CDR3 DNA sequence: TGCGCCGGCAGCCCTACCCTGACAGTCCAAGAGACCCAGTACTTC.

This clonotype was counted at least ten times. The DNA of the CDR3 is TGTGCCAGCAGCCCCCCGATTGGCAGGGTCTCCTACGAGCAGTACTTC. It encodes CASSPPIGRVSYEQYF. The chain links TRBV28 to TRBJ2-7; a possible D gene is TRBD1 (5 bases). Germline V lookup: CDR1 MDHEN, CDR2 SYDVKM. The CDR3 totals 16 residues. Trimming cost V 6 bases and J 0 bases, with 18 bases left between them.

The chain joins TRBV5-6 to TRBJ1-1, with 9 bases aligning to TRBD1. The germline gives CDR1 SGHDT, CDR2 YYEEEE. The V gene end was trimmed by 3 bases and the J gene end by 0 bases; junction bases not matched to a gene: 3. The CDR3 runs 15 residues. CDR3 bases: TGTGCCAGCAGCTGGAGGGACAGGGTGAACACTGAAGCTTTCTTT. This codes for CASSWRDRVNTEAFF.

This clonotype was recorded a few times. The chain joins TRBV4-3 to TRBJ2-2; 10 bases fit TRBD1. Trimming cost V 3 bases and J 6 bases; bases outside gene matches: 4. The CDR3 covers 15 residues. Germline V CDR1 and CDR2: LGHNA, YSLEER. CDR3: CASSQLGTGAGELFF. The CDR3 DNA reads as TGCGCCAGCAGCCAGCTGGGGACAGGGGCCGGGGAGCTGTTTTTT.

This clonotype was seen many times. The chain uses TRBV7-2 and TRBJ2-1; 12 positions agree with TRBD1. V lost 1 base and J lost 10; bases outside the gene matches: 5. Germline CDR1 reads SGHTA; CDR2 reads FQGNSA. There are 15 residues in the CDR3. The CDR3 protein is CASSLGGTGGREQFF. Written as DNA, the CDR3 is TGTGCCAGCAGCTTAGGCGGGACAGGGGGCAGGGAGCAGTTCTTC. Together with reference TRBV7-2 and TRBJ2-1, the CDR3 gives the full variable domain: GAGVSQSPSNKVTEKGKDVELRCDPISGHTALYWYRQSLGQGLEFLIYFQGNSAPDKSGLPSDRFSAERTGGSVSTLTIQRTQQEDSAVYLCASSLGGTGGREQFFGPGTRLTVL.

This clonotype appeared a few times. This may come from a read error, since a much larger clone is one base off. As the CDR3 is not closed by the conserved phenylalanine or tryptophan, this likely results from a read error. The chain couples TRBV12-3 or TRBV12-4 to TRBJ1-2; 9 bases agree with TRBD1. After removal of 7 bases from V and 8 bases from J, the junction contained 5 bases not matched to a gene. This CDR3 contains 12 residues. CDR3 in amino acids: CASNTGGLGYTC. The CDR3 DNA is TGTGCCAGCAACACAGGGGGCCTAGGCTACACCTGC.

This clonotype was counted many times. The gene calls are TRBV5-6 and TRBJ1-1, with 7 nucleotides matching TRBD1. This CDR3 comprises 16 residues. V was pared by 0 bases and J by 3 bases, with 8 bases of the junction left unmatched. Germline values: CDR1 SGHDT, CDR2 YYEEEE. The CDR3, as DNA: TGTGCCAGCAGCTTGGGGAGGGGGCAGTGGGACACTGAAGCTTTCTTT. Its protein product is CASSLGRGQWDTEAFF.

This clonotype was found once. The chain recombines TRBV9 with TRBJ2-3, with TRBD2 identical over 9 bases. Germline V gene data show CDR1 as SGDLS and CDR2 as YYNGEE. The CDR3 spans 14 residues. J gave up 7 bases and V 3 bases, and 6 bases lay outside the gene matches. DNA for the CDR3: TGTGCCAGCAGCGCGACTAGCGGAGATAATACGCAGTATTTT. It yields the protein CASSATSGDNTQYF.

This clonotype was observed many times. The J gene is TRBJ1-5, the V gene TRBV3-1, with TRBD1 identical over 7 bases. Germline V CDR1 and CDR2: LGHDT, YNNKEL (reference sequence). This CDR3 contains 16 residues. J lost 6 bases, V lost 0 bases, and 8 bases had no gene match. The CDR3 DNA sequence: TGTGCCAGCAGCCAAGATAGGGAAGGGGGCGGTCAGCCCCAGCATTTT. It translates to CASSQDREGGGQPQHF.

This clonotype has a handful of counts. V is TRBV3-1 and J is TRBJ2-5, with 13 bases lining up with TRBD2. V was clipped by 4 bases and J by 2 bases; unmatched bases: 7. The CDR3 totals 17 residues. Germline assignment: CDR1 LGHDT and CDR2 YNNKEL (reference sequence). CDR3 in amino acids: CASSPGLAGVGQETQYF. DNA for the CDR3: TGTGCCAGCAGCCCCGGACTAGCGGGAGTCGGACAAGAGACCCAGTACTTC.

By frequency in the sample, this clonotype is medium-sized. This chain uses TRBV7-3 with TRBJ2-3; D perhaps matches TRBD1 (5 bases). The V gene lost 5 bases and the J gene lost 4 bases, with 16 bases spanning the gap. Germline-derived CDR1 and CDR2 are SGHTA and FQGTGA. CDR3 length: 15 amino acids. CDR3 region: CASSRQQGVADTQYF. CDR3 coding DNA: TGTGCCAGCAGCCGCCAGCAGGGTGTCGCAGATACGCAGTATTTT. Complete variable domain (other parts from reference TRBV7-3 and TRBJ2-3): GAGVSQTPSNKVTEKGKYVELRCDPISGHTALYWYRQSLGQGPEFLIYFQGTGAADDSGLPNDRFFAVRPEGSVSTLKIQRTERGDSAVYLCASSRQQGVADTQYFGPGTRLTVL.

There are many counts of this clonotype. This chain joins TRBV7-2 and TRBJ1-6; 8 bases are shared with TRBD1. Trimming removed 2 bases from V and 9 bases from J; junction bases left unmatched: 6. The CDR3 consists of 15 residues. The germline V gene encodes CDR1 SGHTA and CDR2 FQGNSA. The CDR3 DNA is TGTGCCAGCAGCTTACTCGGACAGGGAGGTTCACCCCTCCACTTT. It codes for CASSLLGQGGSPLHF.

A few counts support this clonotype. V gene TRBV5-1 combines with J gene TRBJ2-5; 9 bases align to TRBD1. The CDR3 consists of 15 residues. The V and J ends lost 5 bases and 5 bases, in that order; junction bases with no gene match: 10. Germline V gives CDR1 SGHRS, CDR2 YFSETQ. This CDR3 is CASSSAGTGRETQYF. For the CDR3, the DNA is TGCGCCAGCAGTTCGGCCGGGACAGGGAGGGAGACCCAGTACTTC.

The CDR3: CASSSYGTNSYNEQFF. CDR3 DNA sequence: TGTGCCAGCAGCTCATACGGGACAAACTCCTACAATGAGCAGTTCTTC. The V call is TRBV7-2, the J call TRBJ2-1, with D possibly being TRBD1 (6 bases). CDR1 and CDR2 from the germline V gene are SGHTA and FQGNSA. Trimming shortened V by 4 bases and J by 0 bases, and 13 bases separated the two germline ends. The CDR3 contains 16 residues.

This clonotype appeared many times. V is TRBV9 and J is TRBJ2-1; 13 nucleotides line up with TRBD2. The V segment lost 4 bases and the J segment 2 bases; nucleotides outside the gene matches: 3. The CDR3 sequence is 16 residues long. Germline V gene data show CDR1 as SGDLS and CDR2 as YYNGEE. CDR3 region: CASSPTSGGAYNEQFF. In nucleotides, the CDR3 is TGTGCCAGCAGCCCCACTAGCGGGGGGGCCTACAATGAGCAGTTCTTC.

In regard to this clonotype: The junction differs from germline at one of its ends, possibly a read error. This chain links TRBV7-3 with TRBJ1-6; D is perhaps TRBD1 (5 bases). The CDR3 totals 15 residues. CDR1 SGHTA and CDR2 FQGTGA come from the germline V gene. CDR3 nucleotide sequence: TGTGCCGGCAGCTTAACAGGTCGGCAGAATTCACCCCTCCACTTT. Its translation is CAGSLTGRQNSPLHF.

The V and J genes are TRBV6-2 or TRBV6-3 and TRBJ2-1, with D possibly matching TRBD1 (5 bases). V lost 5 bases, J lost 13 bases, and 12 bases lay in between. Germline CDR1 MNHEY, CDR2 SVGEGT. The CDR3 consists of 11 residues. CDR3 protein: CASSHHQGQFF. The CDR3 DNA follows: TGTGCCAGCAGTCACCACCAGGGACAGTTCTTC.

In its sample, this clonotype was seen many times. J is TRBJ2-1 and V is TRBV7-3; 7 bases map to TRBD1. CDR1 is SGHTA and CDR2 is FQGTGA in the germline V gene. The CDR3 spans 15 residues. Unmatched junction bases numbered 12, after V lost 5 bases and J lost 8 bases. CDR3: CASSAAGGMSDEQFF. The CDR3 DNA is TGTGCCAGCAGCGCGGCAGGGGGTATGTCAGATGAGCAGTTCTTC.

Regarding this clonotype: A read error is possible here, since a much larger clone lies one base away. The chain uses TRBV5-6 and TRBJ2-1, with 11 bases identical to TRBD2. From germline, CDR1 is SGHDT and CDR2 YYEEEE. The CDR3 runs to 15 residues. V gave up 4 bases and J gave up 2 bases; unmatched junction bases: 2. The CDR3 DNA is TGTGCCAGCAGCAATAGCGGGAGGGCCTACAATGAGCAGTTCTTC. Protein product: CASSNSGRAYNEQFF.

This clonotype was seen many times. The chain couples TRBV5-8 to TRBJ2-7; no reliable D call. Trimming took off 0 bases at V and 3 bases at J, with 13 bases between the two ends. The CDR3 totals 15 residues. CDR1 SGHTS and CDR2 YDEGEE come from the germline V gene. The chain's CDR3 is CASSLGQGPVYEQYF. The CDR3 nucleotides are TGTGCCAGCAGCTTGGGGCAAGGGCCGGTCTACGAGCAGTACTTC. Looking up the rest from reference TRBV5-8 and TRBJ2-7 gives the full variable domain: EAGVTQSPTHLIKTRGQQATLRCSPISGHTSVYWYQQALGLGLQFLLWYDEGEERNRGNFPPRFSGRQFPNYSSELNVNALELEDSALYLCASSLGQGPVYEQYFGPGTRLTVT.

This clonotype occurred many times. The V and J genes are TRBV29-1 and TRBJ2-1; a possible D gene is TRBD2 (5 bases). Germline V gene data show CDR1 as SQVTM and CDR2 as ANQGSEA. Trimming left V 6 bases short and J 4 bases short, with 13 bases between. This CDR3 region has 13 residues. CDR3 DNA sequence: TGCAGCGTCGAGCCGGAGGAGTACAATGAGCAGTTCTTC. Its translation: CSVEPEEYNEQFF.

Comment on this clonotype: Being one base from a much bigger clone, this may be a read error. Here the CDR3 DNA reads TGCGCCAGCGGCCAAGGTGGCGGACTTACCTACAATGAGCAGTTCTTC. Amino acid sequence: CASGQGGGLTYNEQFF. This sequence joins TRBV4-1 and TRBJ2-1, with D perhaps TRBD2 (5 bases). Per germline, CDR1 MGHRA and CDR2 YSYEKL. This CDR3 has 16 amino acids.